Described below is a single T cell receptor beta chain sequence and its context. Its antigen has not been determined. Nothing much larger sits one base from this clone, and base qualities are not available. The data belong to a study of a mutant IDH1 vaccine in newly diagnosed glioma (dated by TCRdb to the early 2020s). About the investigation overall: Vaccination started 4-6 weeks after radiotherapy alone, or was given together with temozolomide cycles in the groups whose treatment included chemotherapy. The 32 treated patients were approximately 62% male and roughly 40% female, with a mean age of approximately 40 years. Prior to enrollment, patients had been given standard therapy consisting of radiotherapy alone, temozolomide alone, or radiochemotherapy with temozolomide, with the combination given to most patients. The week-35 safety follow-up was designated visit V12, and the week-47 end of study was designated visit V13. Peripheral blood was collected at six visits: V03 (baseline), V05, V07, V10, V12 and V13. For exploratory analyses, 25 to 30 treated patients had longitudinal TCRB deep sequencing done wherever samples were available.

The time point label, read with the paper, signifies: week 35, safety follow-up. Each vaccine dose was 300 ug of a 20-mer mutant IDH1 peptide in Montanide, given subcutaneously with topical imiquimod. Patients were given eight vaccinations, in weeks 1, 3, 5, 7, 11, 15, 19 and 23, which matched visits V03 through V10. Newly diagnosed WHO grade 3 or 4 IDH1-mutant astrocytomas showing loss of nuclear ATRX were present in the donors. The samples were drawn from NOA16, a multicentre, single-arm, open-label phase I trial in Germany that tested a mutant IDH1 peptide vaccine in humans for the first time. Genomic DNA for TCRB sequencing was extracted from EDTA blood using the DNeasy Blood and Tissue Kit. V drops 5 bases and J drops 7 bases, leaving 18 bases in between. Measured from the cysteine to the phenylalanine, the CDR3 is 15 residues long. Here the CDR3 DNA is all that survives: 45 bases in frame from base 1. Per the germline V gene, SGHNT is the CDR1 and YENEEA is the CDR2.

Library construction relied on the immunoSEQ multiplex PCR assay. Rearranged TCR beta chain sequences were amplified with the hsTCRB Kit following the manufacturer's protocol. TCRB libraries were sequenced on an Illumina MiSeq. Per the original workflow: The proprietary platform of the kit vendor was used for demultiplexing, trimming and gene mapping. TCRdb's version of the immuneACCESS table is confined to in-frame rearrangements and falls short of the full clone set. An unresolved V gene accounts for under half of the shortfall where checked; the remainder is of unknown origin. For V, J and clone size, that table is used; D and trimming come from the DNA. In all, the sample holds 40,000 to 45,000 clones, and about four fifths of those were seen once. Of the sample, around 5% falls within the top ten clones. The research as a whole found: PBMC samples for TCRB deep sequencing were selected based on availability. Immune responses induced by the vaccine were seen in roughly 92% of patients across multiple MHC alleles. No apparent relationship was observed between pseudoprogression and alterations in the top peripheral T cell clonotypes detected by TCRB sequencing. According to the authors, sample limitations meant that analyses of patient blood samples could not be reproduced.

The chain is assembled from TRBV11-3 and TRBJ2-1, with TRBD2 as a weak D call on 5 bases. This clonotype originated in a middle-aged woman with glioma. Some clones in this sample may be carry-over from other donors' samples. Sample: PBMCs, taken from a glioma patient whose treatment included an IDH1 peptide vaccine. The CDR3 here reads CASSPSGAGRNEQFF. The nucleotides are TGTGCCAGCAGCCCCTCCGGTGCGGGTAGAAATGAGCAGTTCTTC.